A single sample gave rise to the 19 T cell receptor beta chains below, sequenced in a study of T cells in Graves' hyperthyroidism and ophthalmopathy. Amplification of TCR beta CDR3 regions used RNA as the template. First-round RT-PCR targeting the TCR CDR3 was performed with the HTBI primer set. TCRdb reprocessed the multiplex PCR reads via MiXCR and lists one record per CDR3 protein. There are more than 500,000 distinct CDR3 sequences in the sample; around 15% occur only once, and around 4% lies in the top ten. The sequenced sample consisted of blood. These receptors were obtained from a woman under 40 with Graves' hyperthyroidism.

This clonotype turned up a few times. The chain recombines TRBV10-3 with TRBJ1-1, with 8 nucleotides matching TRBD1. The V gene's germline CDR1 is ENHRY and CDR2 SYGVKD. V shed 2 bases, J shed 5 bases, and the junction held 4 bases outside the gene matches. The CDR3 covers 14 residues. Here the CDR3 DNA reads TGTGCCATCAGTGAGGCAGGGGGCCGAACTGAAGCTTTCTTT. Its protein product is CAISEAGGRTEAFF.

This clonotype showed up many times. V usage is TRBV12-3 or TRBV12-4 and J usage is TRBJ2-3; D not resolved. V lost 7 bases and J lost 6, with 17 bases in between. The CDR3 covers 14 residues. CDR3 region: CASTRVTGVDTQYF. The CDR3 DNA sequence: TGTGCCAGCACCCGGGTTACCGGCGTTGATACGCAGTATTTT.

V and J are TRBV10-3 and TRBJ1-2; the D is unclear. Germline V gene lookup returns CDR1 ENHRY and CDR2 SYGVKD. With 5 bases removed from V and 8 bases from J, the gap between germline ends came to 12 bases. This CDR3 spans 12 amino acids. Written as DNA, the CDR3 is TGTGCCATCAGTTTGGCAGGCGACGGCTACACCTTC. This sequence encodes CAISLAGDGYTF.

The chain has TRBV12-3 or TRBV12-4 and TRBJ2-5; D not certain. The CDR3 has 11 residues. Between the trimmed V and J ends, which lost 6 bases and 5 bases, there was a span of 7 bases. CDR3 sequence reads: CASRPEETQYF. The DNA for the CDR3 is TGTGCCAGCAGGCCTGAGGAGACCCAGTACTTC.

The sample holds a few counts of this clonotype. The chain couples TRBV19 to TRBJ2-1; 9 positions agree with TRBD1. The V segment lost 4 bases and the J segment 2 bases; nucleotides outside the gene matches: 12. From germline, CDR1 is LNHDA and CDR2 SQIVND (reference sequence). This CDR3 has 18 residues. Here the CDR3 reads CASSNTGGRGSTYNEQFF. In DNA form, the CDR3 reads TGTGCCAGTAGTAATACAGGGGGCAGGGGGAGTACCTACAATGAGCAGTTCTTC.

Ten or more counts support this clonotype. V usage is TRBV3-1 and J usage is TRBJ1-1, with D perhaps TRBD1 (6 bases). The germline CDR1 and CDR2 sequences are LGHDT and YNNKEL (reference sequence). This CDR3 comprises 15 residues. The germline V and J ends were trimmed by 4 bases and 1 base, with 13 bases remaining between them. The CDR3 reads CASSPPSGQNTEAFF. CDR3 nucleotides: TGTGCCAGCAGCCCCCCGTCGGGACAGAACACTGAAGCTTTCTTT.

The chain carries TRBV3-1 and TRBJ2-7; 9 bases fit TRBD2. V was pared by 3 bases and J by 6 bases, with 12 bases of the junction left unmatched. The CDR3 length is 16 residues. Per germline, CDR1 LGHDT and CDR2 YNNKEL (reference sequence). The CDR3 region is CASSHFEGGRAPEQYF. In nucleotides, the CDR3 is TGTGCCAGCAGCCATTTTGAAGGCGGGAGGGCCCCCGAGCAGTACTTC.

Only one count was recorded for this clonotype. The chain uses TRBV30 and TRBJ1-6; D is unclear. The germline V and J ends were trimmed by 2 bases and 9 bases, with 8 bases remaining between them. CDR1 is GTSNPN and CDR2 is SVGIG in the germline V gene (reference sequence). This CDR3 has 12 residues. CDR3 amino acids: CAWSTGFSPLHF. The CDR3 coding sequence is TGTGCCTGGAGTACGGGTTTTTCACCCCTCCACTTT.

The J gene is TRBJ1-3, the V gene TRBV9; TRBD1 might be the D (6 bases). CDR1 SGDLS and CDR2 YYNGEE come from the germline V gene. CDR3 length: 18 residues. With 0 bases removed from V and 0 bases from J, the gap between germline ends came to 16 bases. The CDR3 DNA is TGTGCCAGCAGCGTAGCCCTTGGACAGCGGACCTCTGGAAACACCATATATTTT. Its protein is CASSVALGQRTSGNTIYF.

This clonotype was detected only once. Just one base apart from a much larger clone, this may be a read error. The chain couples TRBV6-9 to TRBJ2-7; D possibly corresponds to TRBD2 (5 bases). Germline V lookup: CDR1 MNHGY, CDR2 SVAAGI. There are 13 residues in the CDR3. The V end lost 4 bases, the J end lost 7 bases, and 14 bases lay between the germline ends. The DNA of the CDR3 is TGTGCCAGCAGTTCGTTACTAGTGAGGGAGCAGTACTTC. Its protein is CASSSLLVREQYF.

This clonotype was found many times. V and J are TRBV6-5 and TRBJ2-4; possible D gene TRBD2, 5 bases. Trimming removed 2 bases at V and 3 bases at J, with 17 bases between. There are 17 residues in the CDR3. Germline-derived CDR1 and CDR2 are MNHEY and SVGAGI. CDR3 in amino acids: CASSYQSRRWCKNIQYF. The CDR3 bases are TGTGCCAGCAGTTACCAGTCCAGGAGGTGGTGCAAAAACATTCAGTACTTC.

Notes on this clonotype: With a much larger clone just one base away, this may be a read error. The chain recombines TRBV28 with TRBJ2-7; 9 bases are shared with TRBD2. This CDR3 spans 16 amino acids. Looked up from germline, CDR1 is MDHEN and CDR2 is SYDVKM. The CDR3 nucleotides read TGTGCCAGCACTTTAGCGGAGCGGGAGGTCTACTACGAGCAGTACTTC. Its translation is CASTLAEREVYYEQYF.

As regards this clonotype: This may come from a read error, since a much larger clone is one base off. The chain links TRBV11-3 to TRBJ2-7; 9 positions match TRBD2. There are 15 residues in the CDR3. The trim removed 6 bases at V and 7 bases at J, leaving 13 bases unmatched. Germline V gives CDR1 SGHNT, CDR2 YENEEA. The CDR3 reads CASSRSGSTLREQYF. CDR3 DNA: TGTGCCAGCAGTCGTAGCGGGAGTACCCTCAGAGAGCAGTACTTC.

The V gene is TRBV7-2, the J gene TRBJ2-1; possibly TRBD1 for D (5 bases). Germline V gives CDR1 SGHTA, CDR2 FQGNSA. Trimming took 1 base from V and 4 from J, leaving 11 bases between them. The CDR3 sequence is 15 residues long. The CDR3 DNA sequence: TGTGCCAGCAGCTTAGACAGGAACCTTTACAATGAGCAGTTCTTC. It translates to CASSLDRNLYNEQFF.

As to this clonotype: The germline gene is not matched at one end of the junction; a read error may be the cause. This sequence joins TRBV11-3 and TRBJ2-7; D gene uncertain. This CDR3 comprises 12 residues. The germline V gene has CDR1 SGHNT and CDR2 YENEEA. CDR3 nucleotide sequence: TGCGCCCGCAGTCATCAATCTTACGAGCAGTACTTC. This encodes CARSHQSYEQYF.

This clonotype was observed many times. The CDR3 sequence is CASSSISGPQETQYF. In DNA, the CDR3 is TGTGCCAGCAGCTCCATTTCGGGTCCCCAAGAGACCCAGTACTTC. The rearrangement links TRBV6-1 to TRBJ2-5; D call uncertain. The germline V and J ends were trimmed by 6 bases and 1 base, with 15 bases remaining between them. This CDR3 spans 15 amino acids. Germline CDR1 is MNHNS and CDR2 is SASEGT.

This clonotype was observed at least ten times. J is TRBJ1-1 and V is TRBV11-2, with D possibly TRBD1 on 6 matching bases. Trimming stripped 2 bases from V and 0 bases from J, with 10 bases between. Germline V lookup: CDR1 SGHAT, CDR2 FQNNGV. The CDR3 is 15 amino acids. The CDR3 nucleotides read TGTGCCAGCAGCTTACGGGGGGCGATGAACACTGAAGCTTTCTTT. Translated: CASSLRGAMNTEAFF.

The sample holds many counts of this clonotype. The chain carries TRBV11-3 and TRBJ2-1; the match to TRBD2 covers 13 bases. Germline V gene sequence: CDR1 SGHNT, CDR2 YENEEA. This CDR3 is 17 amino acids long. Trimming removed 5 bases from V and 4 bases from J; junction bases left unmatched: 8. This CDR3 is CASSLRTSGSGYNEQFF. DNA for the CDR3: TGTGCCAGCAGCCTCCGGACTAGCGGGAGTGGTTACAATGAGCAGTTCTTC.

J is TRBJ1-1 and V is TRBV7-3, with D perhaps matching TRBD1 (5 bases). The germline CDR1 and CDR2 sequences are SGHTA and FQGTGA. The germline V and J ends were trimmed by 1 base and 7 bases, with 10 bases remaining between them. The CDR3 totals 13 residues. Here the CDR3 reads CASSLMFRGEAFF. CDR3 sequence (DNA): TGTGCCAGCAGCTTAATGTTTAGGGGTGAAGCTTTCTTT.